This TCR beta chain was sequenced in a study of T cells after yellow fever vaccination. Study-level background: Fractions of limited cellularity were prepared by means of SMART-Seq v4 Ultra Low Input. General study results and limits: Though it reached lower strength, the secondary response hit its peak faster, day 5 versus 15. CD4 and CD8 compartments shared a small share of clonotypes.

The CDR3 runs to 13 residues. V lost 7 bases, J lost 1 base, and 10 bases lay in between. Germline values: CDR1 SQVTM, CDR2 ANQGSEA. Each CDR3 protein is one row after TCRdb ran MiXCR on the 5' RACE reads. Of 400,000 to 650,000 distinct CDR3 sequences listed, 21% were seen once; the top ten hold around 16%. This clonotype was found a few times. No antigen is known for it. This rearrangement joins TRBV29-1 to TRBJ2-2, with D hard to call. The sample in question was PBMCs, obtained roughly 20 days after the first yellow fever vaccination. The clonotype was recovered from a man between 18 and 35 years old who received the YFV17D yellow fever vaccine. In nucleotides, the CDR3 is TGCAGCGCTCAAACACAGAACACCGGGGAGCTGTTTTTT. Translation gives CSAQTQNTGELFF.